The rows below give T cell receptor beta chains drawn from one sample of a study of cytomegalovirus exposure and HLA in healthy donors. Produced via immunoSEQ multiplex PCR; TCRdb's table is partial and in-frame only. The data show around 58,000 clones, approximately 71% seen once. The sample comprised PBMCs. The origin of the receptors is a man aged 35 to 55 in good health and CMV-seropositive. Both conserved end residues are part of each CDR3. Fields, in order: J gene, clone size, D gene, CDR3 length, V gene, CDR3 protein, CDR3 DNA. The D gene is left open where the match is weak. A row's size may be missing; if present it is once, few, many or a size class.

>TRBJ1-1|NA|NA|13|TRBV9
CASSVLLNTEAFF
TGTGCCAGCAGCGTTCTCCTGAACACTGAAGCTTTCTTT
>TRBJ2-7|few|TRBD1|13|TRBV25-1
CASGQGSSYEQYF
TGTGCCAGTGGACAGGGGTCCTCCTACGAGCAGTACTTC
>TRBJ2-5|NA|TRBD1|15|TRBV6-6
CASQPRGQGQETQYF
TGTGCCAGCCAACCCCGAGGACAGGGACAAGAGACCCAGTACTTC
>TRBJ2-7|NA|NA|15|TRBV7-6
CASSLGAGTAYEQYF
TGTGCCAGCAGCTTAGGGGCGGGGACTGCATACGAGCAGTACTTC
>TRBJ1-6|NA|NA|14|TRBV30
CAWAGSSYNSPLHF
TGTGCCTGGGCGGGGAGCTCCTATAATTCACCCCTCCACTTT
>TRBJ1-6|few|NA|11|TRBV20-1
CSAGEDSALHF
TGCAGTGCTGGGGAGGATTCGGCCCTCCACTTT
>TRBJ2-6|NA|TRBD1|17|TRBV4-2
CASSQGDRGPGANVLTF
TGTGCCAGCAGCCAAGGGGACAGGGGGCCTGGGGCCAACGTCCTGACTTTC
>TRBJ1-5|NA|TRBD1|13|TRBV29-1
CSVAGTGDGPQHF
TGCAGCGTGGCCGGGACAGGGGATGGGCCCCAGCATTTT
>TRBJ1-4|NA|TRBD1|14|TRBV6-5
CASKTGATNEKLFF
TGTGCCAGCAAGACAGGGGCAACTAATGAAAAACTGTTTTTT
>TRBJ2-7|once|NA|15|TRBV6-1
CASSERQGLSYEQYF
TGTGCCAGCAGTGAAAGGCAGGGCCTTTCCTACGAGCAGTACTTC
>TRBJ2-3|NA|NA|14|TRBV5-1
CASSLAIGGDTQYF
TGCGCCAGCAGCTTGGCGATTGGGGGGGATACGCAGTATTTT
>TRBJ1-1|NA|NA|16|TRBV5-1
CASKLLEQGGGTEAFF
TGCGCCAGTAAGCTCTTGGAACAGGGAGGGGGCACTGAAGCTTTCTTT
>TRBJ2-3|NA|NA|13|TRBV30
CARNEGFTDTQYF
TGTGCCCGGAATGAGGGATTCACAGATACGCAGTATTTT
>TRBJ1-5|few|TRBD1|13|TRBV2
CASSGGGQVPQHF
TGTGCCAGCAGTGGAGGGGGACAGGTTCCCCAGCATTTT
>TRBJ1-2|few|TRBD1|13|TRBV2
CASSDRGVYGYTF
TGTGCCAGCAGCGACAGGGGGGTCTATGGCTACACCTTC
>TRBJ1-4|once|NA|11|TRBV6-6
CASSLEEKLFF
TGTGCCAGCAGTTTGGAGGAAAAACTGTTTTTT
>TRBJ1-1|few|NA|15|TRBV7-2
CASTRVHGINTEAFF
TGTGCCAGCACTCGGGTACACGGCATAAACACTGAAGCTTTCTTT
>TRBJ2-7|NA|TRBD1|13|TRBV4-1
CASSPQGAGEQYF
TGCGCCAGCAGCCCACAGGGGGCGGGCGAGCAGTACTTC
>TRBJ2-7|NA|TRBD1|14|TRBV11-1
CASSPRTGENEQYF
TGTGCCAGCAGCCCACGGACAGGGGAGAACGAGCAGTACTTC
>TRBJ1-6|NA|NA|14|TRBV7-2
CASSSRQYNSPLHF
TGTGCCAGCAGCTCCCGACAGTATAATTCACCCCTCCACTTT
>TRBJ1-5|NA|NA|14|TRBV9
CASSVGTAYQPQHF
TGTGCCAGCAGCGTAGGGACAGCCTATCAGCCCCAGCATTTT
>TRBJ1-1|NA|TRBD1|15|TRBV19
CASSQNRGMNTEAFF
TGTGCCAGTAGCCAAAACAGGGGGATGAACACTGAAGCTTTCTTT
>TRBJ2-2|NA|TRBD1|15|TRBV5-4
CASSPGQRNTGELFF
TGTGCCAGCAGCCCGGGACAGAGGAACACCGGGGAGCTGTTTTTT
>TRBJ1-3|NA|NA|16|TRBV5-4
CASSSGGIAEGNTIYF
TGTGCCAGCAGCTCGGGGGGTATAGCCGAAGGAAACACCATATATTTT
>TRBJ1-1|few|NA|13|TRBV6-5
CASPIDGDTEAFF
TGTGCCAGCCCAATTGACGGGGACACTGAAGCTTTCTTT
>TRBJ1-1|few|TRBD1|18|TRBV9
CASSVGGGQGLMNTEAFF
TGTGCCAGCAGCGTAGGGGGCGGACAGGGGTTGATGAACACTGAAGCTTTCTTT
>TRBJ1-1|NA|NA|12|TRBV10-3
CAISEGDRRAFF
TGTGCCATCAGTGAGGGAGACAGGCGGGCTTTCTTT
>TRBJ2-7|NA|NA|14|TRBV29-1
CSVRQRLSSYEQYF
TGCAGCGTAAGACAGAGATTAAGCTCCTACGAGCAGTACTTC
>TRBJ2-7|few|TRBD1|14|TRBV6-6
CASSYGTGGYEQYF
TGTGCCAGCAGTTACGGGACAGGGGGCTACGAGCAGTACTTC
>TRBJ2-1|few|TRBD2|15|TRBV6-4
CASSPVAGEGNEQFF
TGTGCCAGCAGTCCTGTAGCGGGGGAAGGAAATGAGCAGTTCTTC
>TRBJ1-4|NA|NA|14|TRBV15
CATSRDPRNEKLFF
TGTGCCACCAGCAGAGATCCGCGTAATGAAAAACTGTTTTTT
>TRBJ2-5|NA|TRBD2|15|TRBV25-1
CASSLTSGVQETQYF
TGTGCCAGCAGTCTAACTAGCGGGGTTCAAGAGACCCAGTACTTC
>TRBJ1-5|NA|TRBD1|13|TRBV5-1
CASSWDRGQPQHF
TGCGCCAGCAGCTGGGACAGGGGGCAGCCCCAGCATTTT
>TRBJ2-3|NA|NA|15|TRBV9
CASSVRRGRADTQYF
TGTGCCAGCAGCGTAAGGCGAGGTCGTGCAGATACGCAGTATTTT
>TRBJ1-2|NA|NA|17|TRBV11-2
CASSLDLALHVDYGYTF
TGTGCCAGCAGCTTAGATTTGGCACTACATGTCGACTATGGCTACACCTTC
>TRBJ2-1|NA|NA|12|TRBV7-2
CASSRAEGRRFF
TGTGCCAGCAGTAGGGCCGAAGGGAGGAGGTTCTTC
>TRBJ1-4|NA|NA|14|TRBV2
CASSVVRADEKLFF
TGTGCCAGCAGTGTAGTGCGGGCAGACGAAAAACTGTTTTTT
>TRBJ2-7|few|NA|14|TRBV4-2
CASSQRGGAYEQYF
TGTGCCAGCAGTCAAAGGGGCGGGGCCTACGAGCAGTACTTC
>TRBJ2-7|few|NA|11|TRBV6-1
CASSEYYEQYF
TGTGCCAGCAGTGAATACTACGAGCAGTACTTC
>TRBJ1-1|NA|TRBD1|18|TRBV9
CASSPQVGRGGKNTEAFF
TGTGCCAGCAGCCCGCAAGTGGGAAGAGGGGGCAAGAACACTGAAGCTTTCTTT
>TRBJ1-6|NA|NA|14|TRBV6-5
CASSSRGVNSPLHF
TGTGCCAGCAGTTCCCGGGGAGTAAATTCACCCCTCCACTTT
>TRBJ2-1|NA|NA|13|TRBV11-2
CASSLRERNEQFF
TGTGCCAGCAGCTTAAGGGAGCGCAATGAGCAGTTCTTC
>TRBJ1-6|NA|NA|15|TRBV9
CASSVDPGQDSPLHF
TGTGCCAGCAGCGTAGACCCAGGGCAGGATTCACCCCTCCACTTT
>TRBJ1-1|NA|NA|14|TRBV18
CASSPSIKNTEAFF
TGTGCCAGCTCACCATCTATTAAGAACACTGAAGCTTTCTTT
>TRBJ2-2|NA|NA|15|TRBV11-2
CASRVEGRATGELFF
TGTGCCAGCAGGGTCGAGGGTAGGGCCACCGGGGAGCTGTTTTTT
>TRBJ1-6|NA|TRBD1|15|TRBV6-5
CASSYSRQGASPLHF
TGTGCCAGCAGTTACTCTCGGCAGGGGGCTTCACCCCTCCACTTT
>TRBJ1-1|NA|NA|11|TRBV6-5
CASSADTEAFF
TGTGCCAGCAGCGCGGACACTGAAGCTTTCTTT
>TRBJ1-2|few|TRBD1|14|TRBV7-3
CASSQGAGSYGYTF
TGTGCCAGCAGCCAGGGGGCGGGGAGTTATGGCTACACCTTC
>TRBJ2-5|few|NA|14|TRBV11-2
CASSLGSERETQYF
TGTGCCAGCAGCTTAGGGTCGGAGCGGGAGACCCAGTACTTC
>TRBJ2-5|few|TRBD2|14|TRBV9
CASSVAGGQETQYF
TGTGCCAGCAGCGTAGCGGGGGGACAAGAGACCCAGTACTTC
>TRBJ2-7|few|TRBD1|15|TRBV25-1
CASSEGQGDSYEQYF
TGTGCCAGCAGTGAGGGGCAGGGGGACTCCTACGAGCAGTACTTC
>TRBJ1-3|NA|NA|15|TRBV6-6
CASRSTGISGNTIYF
TGTGCCAGCAGAAGCACAGGGATATCTGGAAACACCATATATTTT
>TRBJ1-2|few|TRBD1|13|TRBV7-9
CASSVGTGYGYTF
TGTGCCAGCAGCGTCGGGACAGGCTATGGCTACACCTTC